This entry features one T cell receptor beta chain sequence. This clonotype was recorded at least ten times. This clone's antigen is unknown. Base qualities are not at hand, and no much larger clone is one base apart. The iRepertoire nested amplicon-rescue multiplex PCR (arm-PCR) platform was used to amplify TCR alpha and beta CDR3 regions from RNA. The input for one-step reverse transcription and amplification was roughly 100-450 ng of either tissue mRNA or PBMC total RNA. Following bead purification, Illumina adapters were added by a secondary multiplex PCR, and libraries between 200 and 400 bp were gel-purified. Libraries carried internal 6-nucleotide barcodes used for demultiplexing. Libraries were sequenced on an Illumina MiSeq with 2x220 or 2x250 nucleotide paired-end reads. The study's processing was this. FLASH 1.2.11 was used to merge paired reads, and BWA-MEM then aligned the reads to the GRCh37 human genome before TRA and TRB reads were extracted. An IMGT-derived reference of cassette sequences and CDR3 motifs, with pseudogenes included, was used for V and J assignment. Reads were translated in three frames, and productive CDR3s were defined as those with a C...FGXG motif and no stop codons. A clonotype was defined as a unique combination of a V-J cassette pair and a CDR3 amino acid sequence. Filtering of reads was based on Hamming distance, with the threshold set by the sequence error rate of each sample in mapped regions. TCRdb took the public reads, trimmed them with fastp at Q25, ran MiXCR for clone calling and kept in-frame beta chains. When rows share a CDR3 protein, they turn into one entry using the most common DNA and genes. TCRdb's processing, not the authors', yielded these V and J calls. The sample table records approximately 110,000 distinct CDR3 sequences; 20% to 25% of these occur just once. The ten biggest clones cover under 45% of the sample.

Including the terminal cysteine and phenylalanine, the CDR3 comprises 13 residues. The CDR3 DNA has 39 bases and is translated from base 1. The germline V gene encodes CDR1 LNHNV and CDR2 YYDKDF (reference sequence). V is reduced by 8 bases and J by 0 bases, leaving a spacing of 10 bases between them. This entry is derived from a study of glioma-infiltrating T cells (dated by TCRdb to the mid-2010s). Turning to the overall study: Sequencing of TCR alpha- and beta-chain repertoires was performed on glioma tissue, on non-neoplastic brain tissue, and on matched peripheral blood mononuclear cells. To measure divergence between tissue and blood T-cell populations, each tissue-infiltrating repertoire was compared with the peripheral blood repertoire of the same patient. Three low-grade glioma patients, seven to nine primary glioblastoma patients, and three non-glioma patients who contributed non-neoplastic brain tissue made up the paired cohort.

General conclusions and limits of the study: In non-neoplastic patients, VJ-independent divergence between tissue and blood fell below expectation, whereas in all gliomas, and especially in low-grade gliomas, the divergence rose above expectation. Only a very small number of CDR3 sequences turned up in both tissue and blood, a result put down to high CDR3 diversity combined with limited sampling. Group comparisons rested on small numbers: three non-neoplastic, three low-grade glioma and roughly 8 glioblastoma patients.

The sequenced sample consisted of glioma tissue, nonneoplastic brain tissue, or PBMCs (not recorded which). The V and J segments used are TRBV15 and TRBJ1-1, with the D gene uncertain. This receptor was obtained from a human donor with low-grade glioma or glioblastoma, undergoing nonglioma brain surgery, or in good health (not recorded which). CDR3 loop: CATGIGVNTEAFF. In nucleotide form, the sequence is TGTGCCACCGGGATTGGCGTGAACACTGAAGCTTTCTTT.